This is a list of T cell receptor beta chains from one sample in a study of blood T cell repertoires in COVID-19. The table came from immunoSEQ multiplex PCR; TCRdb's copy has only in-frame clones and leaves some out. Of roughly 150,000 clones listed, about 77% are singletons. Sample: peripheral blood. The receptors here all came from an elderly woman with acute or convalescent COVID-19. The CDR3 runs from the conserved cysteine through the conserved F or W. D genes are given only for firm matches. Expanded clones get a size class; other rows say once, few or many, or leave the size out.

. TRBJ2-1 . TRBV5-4 TGTGCCAGCACCCAGGGGACGGGCAATGAGCAGTTCTTC CASTQGTGNEQFF
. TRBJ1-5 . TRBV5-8 TGTGCCAGCAGCACCGGACAGAAGATCAATCAGCCCCAGCATTTT CASSTGQKINQPQHF
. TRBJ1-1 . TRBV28 TGTGCCAGCGTAAACAGTTTGAACACTGAAGCTTTCTTT CASVNSLNTEAFF
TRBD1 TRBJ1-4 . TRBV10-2 TGCGCCAGCAGAACCAGACAGGGCATAAATGAAAAACTGTTTTTT CASRTRQGINEKLFF
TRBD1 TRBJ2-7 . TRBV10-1 TGCGCCAGCAGTGATCCGGGACAGGGACCCTACGAGCAGTACTTC CASSDPGQGPYEQYF
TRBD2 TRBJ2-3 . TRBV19 TGTGCCAGTAGTACCCGGACTAGCGGGAGGTTAGATACGCAGTATTTT CASSTRTSGRLDTQYF
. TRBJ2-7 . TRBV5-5 TGTGCCAGCAGCCCTCAGGGTAGAAACTACGAGCAGTACTTC CASSPQGRNYEQYF
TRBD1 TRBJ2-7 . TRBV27 TGTGCCAGCAGTTCAAAGACAGGGGGCGGATACGAGCAGTACTTC CASSSKTGGGYEQYF
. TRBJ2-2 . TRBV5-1 TGCGCCAGCAGCTTGGCTACAGCAACCGGGGAGCTGTTTTTT CASSLATATGELFF
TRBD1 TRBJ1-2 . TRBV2 TGTGCCAGCAGTCCAGGGGGTGCGACCTATGGCTACACCTTC CASSPGGATYGYTF
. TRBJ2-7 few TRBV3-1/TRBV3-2 TGTGCCAGCACCGGGAGAGGTTACGAGCAGTACTTC CASTGRGYEQYF
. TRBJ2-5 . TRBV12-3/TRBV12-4 TGTGCCAGCAGTTGGGCTACGGAGACCCAGTACTTC CASSWATETQYF
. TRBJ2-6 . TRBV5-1 TGCGCCAGCAGCTTGGACGGCTCTGGGGCCAACGTCCTGACTTTC CASSLDGSGANVLTF
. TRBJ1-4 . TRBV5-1 TGCGCCAGCAGCTCTGGGAGGGGTGGTGAAAAACTGTTTTTT CASSSGRGGEKLFF
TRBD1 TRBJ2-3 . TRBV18 TGTGCCAGCTCAATCCTAATACAATACCGGGACAGATATAGCACAGATACGCAGTATTTT CASSILIQYRDRYSTDTQYF
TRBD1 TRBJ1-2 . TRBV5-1 TGCGCCAGCAGCTCAGGACAGGGCAATGGCTACACCTTC CASSSGQGNGYTF
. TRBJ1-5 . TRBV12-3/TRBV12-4 TGTGCCAGCAGTTTAACAAACAATCAGCCCCAGCATTTT CASSLTNNQPQHF
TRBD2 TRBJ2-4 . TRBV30 TGTGCCTGGGCTCGGGGGGGACTCATTCAGTACTTC CAWARGGLIQYF
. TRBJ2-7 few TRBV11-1 TGTGCCAGCAGCTTAGTAGGGGGGACAGCGGGCGAGCAGTACTTC CASSLVGGTAGEQYF
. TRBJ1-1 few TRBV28 TGTGCCAGCAGTTCCCCGGCGGGGGGTCTTGGTGAAGCTTTCTTT CASSSPAGGLGEAFF
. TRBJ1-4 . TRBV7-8 TGTGCCAGCAGCTTTGGGCAGGTCACTAATGAAAAACTGTTTTTT CASSFGQVTNEKLFF
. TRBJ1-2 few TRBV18 TGTGCCAGCTCACCACAGGGAGACGACTATGGCTACACCTTC CASSPQGDDYGYTF
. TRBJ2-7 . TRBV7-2 TGTGCCAGCAGCGCTATTAACTACGAGCAGTACTTC CASSAINYEQYF
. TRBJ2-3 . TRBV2 TGTGCCAGCAGTGGGCAGGGAACAGATACGCAGTATTTT CASSGQGTDTQYF
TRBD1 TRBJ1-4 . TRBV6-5 TGTGCCAGCAGGGGGACAGGGGACGAAAAACTGTTTTTT CASRGTGDEKLFF